This record concerns one T cell receptor (beta chain) sequence. Antigen unknown. These data are taken from a study of cytomegalovirus exposure and HLA in healthy donors. Study observations and caveats: It has been reported that TCR beta sequences accurately predicted the HLA-A and HLA-B alleles of most subjects. Later work showed greater clonal expansion in HLA-associated TCR beta chains than in equally common others.

The PCR contained 60 Vbeta and 13 Jbeta primers. Some clones are missing from TCRdb's copy, which holds only in-frame ones; the method was immunoSEQ multiplex PCR. This sample's clone table lists some 55,000 clones. The CDR3 extends over 13 amino acids. CDR1 and CDR2 (germline): LGHNA, YSLEER. The sample was PBMCs. This sequence joins TRBV4-3 and TRBJ2-5; TRBD2 might be the D (5 bases). The DNA end is a closer match to TRBJ2-7, so the J assignment may be wrong. The TCR was taken from a middle-aged woman in good health and CMV-seronegative. CDR3: CASAERDSYEQYF. CDR3 sequence (DNA): TGCGCCAGCGCGGAACGGGACTCCTACGAGCAGTACTTC.